The rows below give T cell receptor beta chains drawn from one sample of a study of Graves' ophthalmopathy and Graves' hyperthyroidism. Each CDR3 protein gets one entry after TCRdb re-called the multiplex PCR reads with MiXCR. The sample has 600,000 to 950,000 distinct CDR3 sequences, 40% seen once. Specimen: peripheral blood. These receptors originate from an adult man with Graves' ophthalmopathy. The CDR3 runs from the conserved cysteine through the conserved F or W. The order of the fields is V gene, D gene, J gene, clone size, CDR3 DNA, CDR3 protein. The D gene is left open where the match is weak. A clone size is listed for some rows: how often the clone was seen (once, few, many), or a class if it is expanded.

V: TRBV19
D: TRBD1
J: TRBJ1-1
size: NA
DNA: TGTGCCAGTAGTCCGGGACAGGGATGGAAGAACACTGAAGCTTTCTTT
CDR3: CASSPGQGWKNTEAFF

V: TRBV24-1
D: NA
J: TRBJ2-5
size: many
DNA: TGTGCCACCAGTGACCGTGGAGGGGGAGAGACCCAGTACTTC
CDR3: CATSDRGGGETQYF

V: TRBV7-9
D: NA
J: TRBJ1-6
size: NA
DNA: TGTGCCAGCAGCCAAGATGAACCCGGCACTCTCCCACCCCTCCACTTT
CDR3: CASSQDEPGTLPPLHF

V: TRBV12-3/TRBV12-4
D: NA
J: TRBJ1-2
size: few
DNA: TGTGCCAGCAGTCTATTAGGGACTATTGGCTACACCTTC
CDR3: CASSLLGTIGYTF

V: TRBV11-2
D: TRBD1
J: TRBJ1-1
size: few
DNA: TGTGCCAGCAGGGGCGACAGGGGCACTGAAGCTTTCTTT
CDR3: CASRGDRGTEAFF

V: TRBV19
D: TRBD2
J: TRBJ2-5
size: few
DNA: TGTGCCAGCATGAAGCGGGGGGAGACCCAGTACTTC
CDR3: CASMKRGETQYF

V: TRBV7-9
D: TRBD2
J: TRBJ2-7
size: NA
DNA: TGTGCCAGCAATCTAGCGGGAGACGTCTACGAGCAGTACTTC
CDR3: CASNLAGDVYEQYF

V: TRBV4-2
D: NA
J: TRBJ1-3
size: NA
DNA: TGTGCCAGCAGCCAAATCAGGGGAAACACCATATATTTT
CDR3: CASSQIRGNTIYF

V: TRBV11-2
D: NA
J: TRBJ1-2
size: many
DNA: TGTGCCAGCAGCTTAGAATGGGGAAACTATGGCTACACCTTC
CDR3: CASSLEWGNYGYTF

V: TRBV29-1
D: TRBD1
J: TRBJ1-4
size: few
DNA: TGCAGCGCTGGACAGGGGAATAATGAAAAACTGTTTTTT
CDR3: CSAGQGNNEKLFF

V: TRBV20-1
D: NA
J: TRBJ2-5
size: many
DNA: TGCAGTGCTGGACGTACAGGTGGTAGCGAGACCCAGTACTTC
CDR3: CSAGRTGGSETQYF

V: TRBV20-1
D: TRBD1
J: TRBJ2-7
size: NA
DNA: TGCAGTGCTTCGACAGGGGGCGGGTACGAGCAGTACTTC
CDR3: CSASTGGGYEQYF

V: TRBV7-2
D: NA
J: TRBJ2-5
size: few
DNA: TGTGCCAGCAGCGGGTACCAAGAGACCCAGTACTTC
CDR3: CASSGYQETQYF

V: TRBV6-6
D: NA
J: TRBJ2-5
size: NA
DNA: TGTGCCAGCAGTTACTCGAGGGACAAGATCGAGACCCAGTACTTC
CDR3: CASSYSRDKIETQYF

V: TRBV7-3
D: NA
J: TRBJ2-3
size: NA
DNA: TGTGCCAGCCGAACCTGGGGCACAGATACGCAGTATTTT
CDR3: CASRTWGTDTQYF

V: TRBV29-1
D: TRBD1
J: TRBJ2-6
size: NA
DNA: TGCAGCTCACAGGGGACCGGGGCCAACGTCCTGACTTTC
CDR3: CSSQGTGANVLTF

V: TRBV19
D: TRBD1
J: TRBJ1-2
size: NA
DNA: TGTGCCAGTAACTGGGACAGGTCTCACTATGGCTACACCTTC
CDR3: CASNWDRSHYGYTF

V: TRBV10-3
D: NA
J: TRBJ1-5
size: once
DNA: TGTGCCATCAGTCAGGGACCTTGCAATCAGCCCCAGCATTTT
CDR3: CAISQGPCNQPQHF

V: TRBV2
D: TRBD1
J: TRBJ1-2
size: many
DNA: TGTGCCAGCAGTCGTTCCTCGACAGGGAGCTATGGCTACACCTTC
CDR3: CASSRSSTGSYGYTF

V: TRBV7-9
D: NA
J: TRBJ1-5
size: many
DNA: TGTGCCAGCAGCTTGGATTCATCGGGACAGCCCCAGCATTTT
CDR3: CASSLDSSGQPQHF

V: TRBV20-1
D: NA
J: TRBJ2-2
size: NA
DNA: TGCAGTGCTACCACGAACACCGGGGAGCTGTTTTTT
CDR3: CSATTNTGELFF

V: TRBV25-1
D: NA
J: TRBJ2-2
size: few
DNA: TGTGCCAGCAGTCCGGGGGTTCCGGCCGGGGAGCTGTTTTTT
CDR3: CASSPGVPAGELFF

V: TRBV24-1
D: TRBD1
J: TRBJ1-5
size: NA
DNA: TGTGCCACCAGTGACCCGGACAGGGCGGAGACCCAGCATTTT
CDR3: CATSDPDRAETQHF

V: TRBV29-1
D: TRBD1
J: TRBJ2-5
size: many
DNA: TGCAGCGTACAGGGGAGAATACAAGAGACCCAGTACTTC
CDR3: CSVQGRIQETQYF

V: TRBV9
D: TRBD1
J: TRBJ1-5
size: many
DNA: TGTGCCAGCAGTGTAGGGACAGGGACAAATCAGCCCCAGCATTTT
CDR3: CASSVGTGTNQPQHF

V: TRBV7-6
D: TRBD1
J: TRBJ1-3
size: many
DNA: TGTGCCAGCAGCTTAGCGACAGGGCCTGGAAACACCATATATTTT
CDR3: CASSLATGPGNTIYF

V: TRBV20-1
D: NA
J: TRBJ2-7
size: few
DNA: TGCAGTGGGACCCAGGCGCTTTACGCCTACGAGCAGTACTTC
CDR3: CSGTQALYAYEQYF

V: TRBV29-1
D: NA
J: TRBJ2-3
size: NA
DNA: TGCAGCGTCGATGGTGGGGCCGTCGCAGATACGCAGTATTTT
CDR3: CSVDGGAVADTQYF

V: TRBV24-1
D: NA
J: TRBJ2-3
size: many
DNA: TGTGCCACCGGGAGAGGAGATACGCAGTATTTT
CDR3: CATGRGDTQYF

V: TRBV12-3/TRBV12-4
D: NA
J: TRBJ2-5
size: NA
DNA: TGTGCCAGCAGTCCGAGGGGAGTGGCGGGAGAGACCCAGTACTTC
CDR3: CASSPRGVAGETQYF

V: TRBV29-1
D: TRBD1
J: TRBJ1-2
size: many
DNA: TGCAGCGTTCAGGACAGGGAGATTGGCGGCTACACCTTC
CDR3: CSVQDREIGGYTF

V: TRBV12-3/TRBV12-4
D: NA
J: TRBJ2-1
size: once
DNA: TGTGCCAGCATTAGAGGGTCCTACAATGAGCAGTTCTTC
CDR3: CASIRGSYNEQFF

V: TRBV19
D: NA
J: TRBJ1-1
size: NA
DNA: TGTGCCAGTAGACCCGGTGGAGGTCTCACTGAAGCTTTCTTT
CDR3: CASRPGGGLTEAFF

V: TRBV5-1
D: TRBD1
J: TRBJ2-5
size: NA
DNA: TGCGCCAGCTTCCGGACAGGGCGTGAGACCCAGTACTTC
CDR3: CASFRTGRETQYF

V: TRBV2
D: NA
J: TRBJ1-5
size: NA
DNA: TGTGCCAGTACTGTTCAAGGGACTAGCGGAGAGACCCAGCATTTT
CDR3: CASTVQGTSGETQHF

V: TRBV29-1
D: TRBD1
J: TRBJ1-2
size: NA
DNA: TGCAGCGTTGTAAGGGACAGGGACTATGGCTACACCTTC
CDR3: CSVVRDRDYGYTF

V: TRBV25-1
D: TRBD1
J: TRBJ1-2
size: NA
DNA: TGTGCCAGCAGTCCCACAGGGGGCTGGAGTTATGGCCACACCTTC
CDR3: CASSPTGGWSYGHTF

V: TRBV11-2
D: TRBD1
J: TRBJ2-5
size: NA
DNA: TGTGCCAGCAGCTTAGGGGCACAGGGGGTGGCCCTTGAGACCCAGTACTTC
CDR3: CASSLGAQGVALETQYF

V: TRBV29-1
D: TRBD2
J: TRBJ2-6
size: NA
DNA: TGCAGCGTTCGGTCGTTGACTAGCGGGGCCAACGTCCTGACTTTC
CDR3: CSVRSLTSGANVLTF

V: TRBV25-1
D: NA
J: TRBJ2-2
size: NA
DNA: TGTGCCAGCGCGACGCCAGGCAACACCGGGGAGCTGTTTTTT
CDR3: CASATPGNTGELFF

V: TRBV4-1
D: NA
J: TRBJ1-2
size: NA
DNA: TGCGCCAGCAGCCAAACGACGGGGGTCTATGGCTACACCTTC
CDR3: CASSQTTGVYGYTF